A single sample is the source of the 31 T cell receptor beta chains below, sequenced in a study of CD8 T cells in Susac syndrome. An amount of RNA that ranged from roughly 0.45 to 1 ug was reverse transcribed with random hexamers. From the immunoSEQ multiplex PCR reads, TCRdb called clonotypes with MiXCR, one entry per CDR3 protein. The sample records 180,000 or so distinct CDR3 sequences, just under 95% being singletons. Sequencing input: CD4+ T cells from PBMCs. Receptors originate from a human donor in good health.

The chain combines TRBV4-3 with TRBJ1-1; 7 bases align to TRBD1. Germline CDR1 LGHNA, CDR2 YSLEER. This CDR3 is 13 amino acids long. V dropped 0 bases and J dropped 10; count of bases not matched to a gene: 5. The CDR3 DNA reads TGCGCCAGCAGCCAAGAGAGGGGGCTTGGAGCTTTCTTT. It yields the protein CASSQERGLGAFF.

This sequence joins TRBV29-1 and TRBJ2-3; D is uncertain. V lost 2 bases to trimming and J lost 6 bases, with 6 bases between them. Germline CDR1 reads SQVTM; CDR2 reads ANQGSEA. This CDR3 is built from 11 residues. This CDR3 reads CSVEKADTQYF. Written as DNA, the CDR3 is TGCAGCGTTGAAAAAGCGGATACGCAGTATTTT.

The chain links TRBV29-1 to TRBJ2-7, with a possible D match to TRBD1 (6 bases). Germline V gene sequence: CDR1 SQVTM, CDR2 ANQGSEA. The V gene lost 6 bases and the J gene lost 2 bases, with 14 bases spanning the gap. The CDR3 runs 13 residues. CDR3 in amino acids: CSVPGHGTYEQYF. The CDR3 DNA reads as TGCAGCGTACCGGGACACGGAACCTACGAGCAGTACTTC.

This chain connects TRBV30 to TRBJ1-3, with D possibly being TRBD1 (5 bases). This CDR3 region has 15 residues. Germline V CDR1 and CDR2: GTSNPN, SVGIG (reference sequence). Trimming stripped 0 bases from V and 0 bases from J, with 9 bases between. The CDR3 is CAWSVLGTSGNTIYF. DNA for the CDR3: TGTGCCTGGAGTGTACTGGGGACCTCTGGAAACACCATATATTTT.

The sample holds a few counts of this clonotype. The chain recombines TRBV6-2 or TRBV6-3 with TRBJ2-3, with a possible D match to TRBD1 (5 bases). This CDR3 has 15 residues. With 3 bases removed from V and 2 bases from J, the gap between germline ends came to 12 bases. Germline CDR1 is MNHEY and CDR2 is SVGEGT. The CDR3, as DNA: TGTGCCAGCAGTTATGGGGCGCCACCCACAGATACGCAGTATTTT. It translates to CASSYGAPPTDTQYF.

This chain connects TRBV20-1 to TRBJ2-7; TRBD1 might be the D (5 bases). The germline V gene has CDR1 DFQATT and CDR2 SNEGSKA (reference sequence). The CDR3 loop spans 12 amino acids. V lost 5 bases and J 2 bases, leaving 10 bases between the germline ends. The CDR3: CSAVAGTYEQYF. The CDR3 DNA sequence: TGCAGTGCTGTCGCAGGGACCTACGAGCAGTACTTC.

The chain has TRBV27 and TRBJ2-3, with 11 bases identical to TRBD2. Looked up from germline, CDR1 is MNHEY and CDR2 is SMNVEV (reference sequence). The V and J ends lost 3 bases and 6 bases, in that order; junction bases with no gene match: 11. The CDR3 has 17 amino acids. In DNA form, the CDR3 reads TGTGCCAGCAGTTTTGGACTAGCGGGTCCACGGGGGGATACGCAGTATTTT. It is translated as CASSFGLAGPRGDTQYF.

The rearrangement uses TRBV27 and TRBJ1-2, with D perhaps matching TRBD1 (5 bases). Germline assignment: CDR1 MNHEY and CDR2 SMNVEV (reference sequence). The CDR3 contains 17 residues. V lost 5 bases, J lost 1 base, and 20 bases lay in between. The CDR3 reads CASSTTGLPEDNYGYTF. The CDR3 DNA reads TGTGCCAGCAGTACAACAGGACTTCCCGAGGATAACTATGGCTACACCTTC.

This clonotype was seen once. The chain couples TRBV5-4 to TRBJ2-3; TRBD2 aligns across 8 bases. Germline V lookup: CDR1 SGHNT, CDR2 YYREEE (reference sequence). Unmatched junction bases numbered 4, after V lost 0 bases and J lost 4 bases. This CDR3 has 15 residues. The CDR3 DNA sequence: TGTGCCAGCAGCTTGGTGCAGCGGGGGCCAGATACGCAGTATTTT. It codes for CASSLVQRGPDTQYF.

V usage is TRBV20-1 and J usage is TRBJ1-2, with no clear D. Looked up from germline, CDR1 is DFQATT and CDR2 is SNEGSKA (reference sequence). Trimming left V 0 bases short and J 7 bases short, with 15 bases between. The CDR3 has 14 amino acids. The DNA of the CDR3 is TGCAGTGCTAGAGATTCGCTAGCTTTGGGTGGCTACACCTTC. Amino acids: CSARDSLALGGYTF.

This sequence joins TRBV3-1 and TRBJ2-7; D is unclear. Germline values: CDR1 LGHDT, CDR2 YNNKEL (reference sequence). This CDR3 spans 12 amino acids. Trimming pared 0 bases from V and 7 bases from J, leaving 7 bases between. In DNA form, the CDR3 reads TGTGCCAGCAGCCAAGATAACGGGGAGCAGTACTTC. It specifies CASSQDNGEQYF.

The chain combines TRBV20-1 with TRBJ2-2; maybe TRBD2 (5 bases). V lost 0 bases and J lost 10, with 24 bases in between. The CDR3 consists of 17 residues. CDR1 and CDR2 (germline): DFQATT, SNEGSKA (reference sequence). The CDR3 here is CSARDLRAGSGGSELFF. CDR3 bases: TGCAGTGCTAGAGATCTCCGAGCAGGTTCAGGAGGTTCGGAGCTGTTTTTT.

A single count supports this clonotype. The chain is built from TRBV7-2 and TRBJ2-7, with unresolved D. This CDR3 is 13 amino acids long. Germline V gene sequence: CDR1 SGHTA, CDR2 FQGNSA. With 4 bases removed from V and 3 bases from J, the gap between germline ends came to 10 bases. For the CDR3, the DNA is TGTGCCAGCAGCTCCAAGACCCTCTACGAGCAGTACTTC. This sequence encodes CASSSKTLYEQYF.

CDR3 loop: CAWSPPSGSYNEQFF. For the CDR3, the DNA is TGTGCCTGGAGTCCCCCCTCAGGGTCCTACAATGAGCAGTTCTTC. The chain carries TRBV30 and TRBJ2-1; tentatively, D is TRBD1 (5 bases). Trimming removed 2 bases from V and 1 base from J, with 12 bases in between. This CDR3 spans 15 amino acids. The germline gives CDR1 GTSNPN, CDR2 SVGIG (reference sequence).

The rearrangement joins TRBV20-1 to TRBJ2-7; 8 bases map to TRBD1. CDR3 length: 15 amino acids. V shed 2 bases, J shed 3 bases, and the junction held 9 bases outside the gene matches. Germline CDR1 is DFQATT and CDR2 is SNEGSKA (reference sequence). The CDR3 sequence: CSARSATGQDYEQYF. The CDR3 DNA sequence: TGCAGTGCTAGATCGGCAACGGGACAGGACTACGAGCAGTACTTC.

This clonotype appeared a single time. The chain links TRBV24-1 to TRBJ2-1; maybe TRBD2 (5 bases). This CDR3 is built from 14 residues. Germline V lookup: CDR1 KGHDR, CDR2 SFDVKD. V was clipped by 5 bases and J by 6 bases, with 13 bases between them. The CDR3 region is CATSGTLSTNEQFF. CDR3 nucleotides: TGTGCCACCAGTGGGACTCTATCCACCAATGAGCAGTTCTTC.

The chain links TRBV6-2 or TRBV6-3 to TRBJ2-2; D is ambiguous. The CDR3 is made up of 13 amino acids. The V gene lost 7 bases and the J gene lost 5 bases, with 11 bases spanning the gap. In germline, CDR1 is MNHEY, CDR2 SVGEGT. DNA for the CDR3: TGTGCCAGCAAGGACGGTGGGACCGGGGAGCTGTTTTTT. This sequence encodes CASKDGGTGELFF.

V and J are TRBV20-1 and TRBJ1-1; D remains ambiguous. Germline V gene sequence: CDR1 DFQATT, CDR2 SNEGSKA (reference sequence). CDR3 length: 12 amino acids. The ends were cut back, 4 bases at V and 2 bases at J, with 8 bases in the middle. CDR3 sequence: CSATTANTEAFF. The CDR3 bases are TGCAGTGCTACGACGGCTAACACTGAAGCTTTCTTT.

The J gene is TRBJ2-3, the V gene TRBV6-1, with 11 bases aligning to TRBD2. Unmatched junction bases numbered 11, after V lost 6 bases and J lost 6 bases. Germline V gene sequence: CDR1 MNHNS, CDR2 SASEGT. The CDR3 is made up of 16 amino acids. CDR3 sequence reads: CASSRPLAGAMDTQYF. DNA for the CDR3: TGTGCCAGCAGCCGACCACTAGCGGGAGCAATGGATACGCAGTATTTT.

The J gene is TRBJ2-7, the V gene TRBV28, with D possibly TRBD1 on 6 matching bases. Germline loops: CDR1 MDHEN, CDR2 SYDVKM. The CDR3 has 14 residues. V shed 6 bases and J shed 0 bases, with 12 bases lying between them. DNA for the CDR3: TGTGCCAGCAGCCTAGTGGGACACTCCTACGAGCAGTACTTC. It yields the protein CASSLVGHSYEQYF.

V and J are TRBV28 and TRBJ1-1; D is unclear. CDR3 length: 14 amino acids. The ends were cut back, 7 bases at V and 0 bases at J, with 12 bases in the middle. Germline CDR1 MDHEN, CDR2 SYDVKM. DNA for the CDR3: TGTGCCAGCATTCGACACGAACTGAACACTGAAGCTTTCTTT. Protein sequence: CASIRHELNTEAFF.

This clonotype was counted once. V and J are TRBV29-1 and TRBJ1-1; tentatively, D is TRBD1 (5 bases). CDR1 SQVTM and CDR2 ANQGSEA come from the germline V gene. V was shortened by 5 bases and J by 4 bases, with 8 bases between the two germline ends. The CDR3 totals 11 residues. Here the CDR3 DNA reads TGCAGCGTTCAGGGCGCCACTGAAGCTTTCTTT. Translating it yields CSVQGATEAFF.

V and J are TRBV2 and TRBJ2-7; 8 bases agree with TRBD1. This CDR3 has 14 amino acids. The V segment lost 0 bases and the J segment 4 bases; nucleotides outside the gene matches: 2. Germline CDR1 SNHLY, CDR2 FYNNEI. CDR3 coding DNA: TGTGCCAGCAGTGAAGCGGACAGGGAGTACGAGCAGTACTTC. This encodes CASSEADREYEQYF.

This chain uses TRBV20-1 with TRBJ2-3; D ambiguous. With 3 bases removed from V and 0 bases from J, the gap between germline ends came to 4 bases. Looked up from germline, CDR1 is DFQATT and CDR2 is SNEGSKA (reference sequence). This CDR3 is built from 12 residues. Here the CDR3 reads CSASSSTDTQYF. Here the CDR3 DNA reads TGCAGTGCTAGTTCCAGCACAGATACGCAGTATTTT.

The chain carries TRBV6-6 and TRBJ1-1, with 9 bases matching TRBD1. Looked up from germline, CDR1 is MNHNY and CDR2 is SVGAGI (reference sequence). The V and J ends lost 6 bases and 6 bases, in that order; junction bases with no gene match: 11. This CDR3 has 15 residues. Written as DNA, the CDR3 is TGTGCCAGCAGAGATGAACAGGGACAGGGCGCTGAAGCTTTCTTT. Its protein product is CASRDEQGQGAEAFF.

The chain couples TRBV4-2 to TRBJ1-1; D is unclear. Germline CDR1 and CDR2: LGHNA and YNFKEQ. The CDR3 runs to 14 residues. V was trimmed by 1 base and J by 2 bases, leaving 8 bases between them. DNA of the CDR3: TGTGCCAGCAGCCAAGGTTTGGGTAACACTGAAGCTTTCTTT. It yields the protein CASSQGLGNTEAFF.

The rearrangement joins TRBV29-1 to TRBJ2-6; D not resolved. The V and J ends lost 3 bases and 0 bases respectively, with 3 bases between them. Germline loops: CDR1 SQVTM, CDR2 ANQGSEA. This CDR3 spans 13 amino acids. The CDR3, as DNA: TGCAGCGTTGATGTCTCTGGGGCCAACGTCCTGACTTTC. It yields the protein CSVDVSGANVLTF.

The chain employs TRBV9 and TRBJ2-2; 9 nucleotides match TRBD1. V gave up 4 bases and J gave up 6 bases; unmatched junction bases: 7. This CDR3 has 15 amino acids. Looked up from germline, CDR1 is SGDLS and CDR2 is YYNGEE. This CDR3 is CASSQSTGGPGELFF. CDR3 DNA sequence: TGTGCCAGCAGCCAGAGTACAGGGGGCCCCGGGGAGCTGTTTTTT.

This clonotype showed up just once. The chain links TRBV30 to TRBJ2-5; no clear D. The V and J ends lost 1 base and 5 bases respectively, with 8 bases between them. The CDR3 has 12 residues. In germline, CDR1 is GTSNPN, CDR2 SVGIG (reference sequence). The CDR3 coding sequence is TGTGCCTGGAGTGGGTGGTGGGAGACCCAGTACTTC. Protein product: CAWSGWWETQYF.

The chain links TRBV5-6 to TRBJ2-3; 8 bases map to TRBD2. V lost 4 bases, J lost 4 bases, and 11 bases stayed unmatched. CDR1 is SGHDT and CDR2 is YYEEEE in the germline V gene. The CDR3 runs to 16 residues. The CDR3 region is CASSRVAGRVADTQYF. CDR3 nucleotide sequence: TGTGCCAGCAGCAGGGTAGCGGGACGGGTGGCAGATACGCAGTATTTT.

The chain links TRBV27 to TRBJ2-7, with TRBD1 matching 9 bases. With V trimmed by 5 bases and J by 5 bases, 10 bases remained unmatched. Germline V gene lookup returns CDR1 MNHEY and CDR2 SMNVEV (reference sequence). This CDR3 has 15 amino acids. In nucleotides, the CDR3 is TGTGCCAGCAGTAACTGGGGGACAGGGCTCGACGAGCAGTACTTC. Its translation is CASSNWGTGLDEQYF.